The rows below give T cell receptor beta chains drawn from one sample of a study of pediatric ulcerative colitis. Assay used: immunoSEQ multiplex PCR; TCRdb lists only in-frame clones, some missing. The data show 12,000 to 15,000 clones, about 87% seen once. The sequenced sample was blood. The receptor source for this set is a boy under 18 with moderate ulcerative colitis. CDR3s include the opening cysteine and the closing phenylalanine or tryptophan. D genes are given only for firm matches. Only part of the rows carry a size: once, few, many, or a class if the clone is expanded.

d_gene,abundance,v_gene,j_gene,CDR3aa,CDR3nt
TRBD1,.,TRBV6-5,TRBJ2-3,CASSRGFPLDTQYF,TGTGCCAGCAGCAGGGGGTTCCCCTTGGATACGCAGTATTTT
.,few,TRBV30,TRBJ1-1,CAWSPPDRLNTEAFF,TGTGCCTGGAGTCCACCGGACAGATTGAACACTGAAGCTTTCTTT
TRBD1,.,TRBV7-9,TRBJ1-2,CASSSWDRRTYGYTF,TGTGCCAGCAGCTCCTGGGACAGGCGAACCTATGGCTACACCTTC
TRBD2,.,TRBV7-7,TRBJ2-3,CASSPRGGTDTQYF,TGTGCTAGCAGCCCCCGGGGGGGCACAGATACGCAGTATTTT
.,.,TRBV15,TRBJ1-2,CATSRERDYGYTF,TGTGCCACCAGCAGAGAAAGGGACTATGGCTACACCTTC
.,.,TRBV27,TRBJ2-2,CASSMTRSNTGELFF,TGTGCCAGCAGTATGACTAGATCCAACACCGGGGAGCTGTTTTTT
.,.,TRBV7-2,TRBJ1-1,CASSLGRQKVMNTEAFF,TGTGCCAGCAGCTTAGGGAGGCAAAAGGTAATGAACACTGAAGCTTTCTTT
.,once,TRBV20-1,TRBJ1-2,CSALYGYTF,TGCAGTGCTTTATATGGCTACACCTTC
.,few,TRBV11-2,TRBJ2-2,CASSLDRGTGELFF,TGTGCCAGCAGCTTAGACAGGGGCACCGGGGAGCTGTTTTTT
TRBD2,.,TRBV5-4,TRBJ2-3,CASSLIAGGPTDTQYF,TGTGCCAGCAGCTTGATAGCGGGGGGGCCTACAGATACGCAGTATTTT
.,.,TRBV5-1,TRBJ1-1,CASSLGWTVSETEAFF,TGCGCCAGCAGCTTGGGTTGGACAGTGTCAGAGACTGAAGCTTTCTTT